The subject of this entry is one TCR beta chain. Its antigen remains unidentified. Described time point: sample taken at primary tumor resection. The input material, whole RNA from tumor, nontumor lung or frozen PBMC, was sequenced unsorted. Germline assignment: CDR1 SGHRS and CDR2 YFSETQ. The CDR3 contains 13 residues. The J segment lost 5 bases and the V segment lost 7 bases, leaving 7 bases of the junction unmatched. Every individual TCR cDNA molecule carried its own unique molecular identifier, which allowed correction of PCR and sequencing errors. In TCRdb, the 5' RACE reads were re-called with MiXCR into one record per CDR3 protein. Seen here are tens of thousands of distinct CDR3 sequences, roughly 13% observed once, and the top ten hold about 4.5%. The data are from a study of spatial heterogeneity in lung cancer. Study-wide results and caveats: Resection saw ubiquitous expanded tumor TCRs appear in blood more than follow-up did.

The sequence came from a male donor with early-stage non-small cell lung cancer. The sequencing here drew on PBMCs, taken at surgery. The V call is TRBV5-1, the J call TRBJ1-1, with 8 positions matching TRBD1. The CDR3 DNA is TGCGCCAGCGGAATTAACAGGGGGACTGAAGCTTTCTTT. Translating gives CASGINRGTEAFF.